This is a list of T cell receptor beta chains from one sample in a study of TIL therapy for anti-PD-1-resistant metastatic lung cancer. Method: immunoSEQ multiplex PCR; TCRdb's copy keeps in-frame clones and lacks some. The data contain roughly 92,000 clones, roughly 65% of them singletons. The sample was tumor tissue, taken at baseline. Receptors originate from a person aged 25-79 years with non-small cell lung cancer. Both conserved end residues are part of each CDR3. Fields, in order: clone size, J gene, V gene, D gene, CDR3 DNA, CDR3 protein. The D gene is left open where the match is weak. A clone size is listed for some rows: how often the clone was seen (once, few, many), or a class if it is expanded.

clone size: .
J gene: TRBJ2-7
V gene: TRBV6-2/TRBV6-3
D gene: TRBD2
CDR3 DNA: TGTGCCAGCAGTCAGGGACTAGCGGCCGGGGAGGGGTACCAGCAGTACTTC
CDR3 protein: CASSQGLAAGEGYQQYF

clone size: .
J gene: TRBJ2-3
V gene: TRBV3-1/TRBV3-2
D gene: .
CDR3 DNA: TGTGCCAGCAGACCTACTAGCACAGATACGCAGTATTTT
CDR3 protein: CASRPTSTDTQYF

clone size: once
J gene: TRBJ1-2
V gene: TRBV24-1
D gene: TRBD1
CDR3 DNA: TGTGCCACCAGTGATTCCGGGAACAGGGGAAGGTATGGCTACACCTTC
CDR3 protein: CATSDSGNRGRYGYTF

clone size: .
J gene: TRBJ1-5
V gene: TRBV4-2
D gene: TRBD1
CDR3 DNA: TGTGCCAGCAGCCAGGATACGGAACAGGGGCGGGGGCCCCAGCATTTT
CDR3 protein: CASSQDTEQGRGPQHF

clone size: once
J gene: TRBJ1-3
V gene: TRBV28
D gene: .
CDR3 DNA: TGTGCCAGCAGTCTGACTTGGAGGCCAGGAAACACCATATATTTT
CDR3 protein: CASSLTWRPGNTIYF

clone size: many
J gene: TRBJ2-3
V gene: TRBV7-9
D gene: TRBD2
CDR3 DNA: TGTGCCAGCAGCTTAGGACTCGCCCTAGCGGGGGGCACAGATACGCAGTATTTT
CDR3 protein: CASSLGLALAGGTDTQYF

clone size: .
J gene: TRBJ2-1
V gene: TRBV28
D gene: TRBD2
CDR3 DNA: TGTGCCAGCACCGAAGAAGGACTAGCGTTCAATGAGCAGTTCTTC
CDR3 protein: CASTEEGLAFNEQFF

clone size: .
J gene: TRBJ2-3
V gene: TRBV7-9
D gene: .
CDR3 DNA: TGTGCCAGCAGCTTAGTCGTCTCTGGGGCAGATACGCAGTATTTT
CDR3 protein: CASSLVVSGADTQYF

clone size: .
J gene: TRBJ2-1
V gene: TRBV28
D gene: TRBD1
CDR3 DNA: TGTGCCAGCAGTCTTCCGGGACAGGGGGCCAATGAGCAGTTCTTC
CDR3 protein: CASSLPGQGANEQFF

clone size: .
J gene: TRBJ1-6
V gene: TRBV28
D gene: .
CDR3 DNA: TGTGCCAGCAGTTCCCCTGGGGGAGGGTGGGATAATTCACCCCTCCACTTT
CDR3 protein: CASSSPGGGWDNSPLHF

clone size: .
J gene: TRBJ1-2
V gene: TRBV5-1
D gene: TRBD1
CDR3 DNA: TGCGCCAGCAGCTCCTGGACAGGGGCCTATGGCTACACCTTC
CDR3 protein: CASSSWTGAYGYTF

clone size: .
J gene: TRBJ1-4
V gene: TRBV27
D gene: .
CDR3 DNA: TGTGCCAGCAGTCGTCTACCCTCGCCAACTAATGAAAAACTGTTTTTT
CDR3 protein: CASSRLPSPTNEKLFF

clone size: .
J gene: TRBJ2-2
V gene: TRBV7-6
D gene: .
CDR3 DNA: TGTGCCAGCAGCTTAGCCCCACCCCGGGACTTCGAGACCGGGGAGCTGTTTTTT
CDR3 protein: CASSLAPPRDFETGELFF

clone size: few
J gene: TRBJ1-5
V gene: TRBV7-6
D gene: .
CDR3 DNA: TGTGCCAGCAGCTTAGAAGGGCGGCTTAATTCCCCCTCCCAGCATTTT
CDR3 protein: CASSLEGRLNSPSQHF

clone size: .
J gene: TRBJ2-3
V gene: TRBV18
D gene: TRBD1
CDR3 DNA: TGTGCCAGCTCACCACTGGCAGGGGGCCTCACAGATACGCAGTATTTT
CDR3 protein: CASSPLAGGLTDTQYF

clone size: .
J gene: TRBJ2-7
V gene: TRBV7-9
D gene: .
CDR3 DNA: TGTGCCAGCAGTCCCGCAGGGGTGGCCTACGAGCAGTACTTC
CDR3 protein: CASSPAGVAYEQYF

clone size: .
J gene: TRBJ2-2
V gene: TRBV19
D gene: .
CDR3 DNA: TGTGCCAGTAGTCGTAGAGAGGCCACCGGGGAGCTGTTTTTT
CDR3 protein: CASSRREATGELFF

clone size: .
J gene: TRBJ2-3
V gene: TRBV28
D gene: .
CDR3 DNA: TGTGCCAGCCTGACGGGTGGCACAGATACGCAGTATTTT
CDR3 protein: CASLTGGTDTQYF

clone size: .
J gene: TRBJ2-5
V gene: TRBV28
D gene: TRBD2
CDR3 DNA: TGTGCCAGCAGTCCGGGGGGAACGGTTGAGACCCAGTACTTC
CDR3 protein: CASSPGGTVETQYF

clone size: .
J gene: TRBJ1-6
V gene: TRBV7-2
D gene: .
CDR3 DNA: TGTGCCAGCAGCTGGGGACGGAATCATAATTCACCCCTCCACTTT
CDR3 protein: CASSWGRNHNSPLHF

clone size: .
J gene: TRBJ2-6
V gene: TRBV25-1
D gene: .
CDR3 DNA: TGTGCCAGCAGTGAAAGAGGGTCTGGGGCCAACGTCCTGACTTTC
CDR3 protein: CASSERGSGANVLTF

clone size: .
J gene: TRBJ2-1
V gene: TRBV28
D gene: .
CDR3 DNA: TGTGCCAGCAGTCCCCGTGAAGGGGCAGCATACAATGAGCAGTTCTTC
CDR3 protein: CASSPREGAAYNEQFF

clone size: .
J gene: TRBJ2-7
V gene: TRBV28
D gene: .
CDR3 DNA: TGTGCCAGCACTGATCCCCACTACGAGCAGTACTTC
CDR3 protein: CASTDPHYEQYF

clone size: .
J gene: TRBJ1-4
V gene: TRBV28
D gene: .
CDR3 DNA: TGTGCCAGCAGGACCGACAGGAAGGGTGAAAAACTGTTTTTT
CDR3 protein: CASRTDRKGEKLFF

clone size: few
J gene: TRBJ2-2
V gene: TRBV7-3
D gene: .
CDR3 DNA: TGTGCCAGCAGGAGCGGGTCGAACACCGGGGAGCTGTTTTTT
CDR3 protein: CASRSGSNTGELFF

clone size: .
J gene: TRBJ2-3
V gene: TRBV6-2/TRBV6-3
D gene: TRBD2
CDR3 DNA: TGTGCCAGCAGTTTGGGGCGCGGCGGAGCGGGAGGACACATTTATACGCAGTATTTT
CDR3 protein: CASSLGRGGAGGHIYTQYF

clone size: few
J gene: TRBJ1-5
V gene: TRBV19
D gene: .
CDR3 DNA: TGTGCCAGTAGTATAGGAGGGCAGGGAGGTTCTCAGCCCCAGCATTTT
CDR3 protein: CASSIGGQGGSQPQHF

clone size: few
J gene: TRBJ2-6
V gene: TRBV5-3
D gene: .
CDR3 DNA: TGTGCCAGAAGCCCTCCAGGCTGGGAGGCCAACGTCCTGACTTTC
CDR3 protein: CARSPPGWEANVLTF

clone size: .
J gene: TRBJ1-2
V gene: TRBV3-1/TRBV3-2
D gene: .
CDR3 DNA: TGTGCCAGCAGCCCAAGAACTATTGGGACAACTAACTATGGCTACACCTTC
CDR3 protein: CASSPRTIGTTNYGYTF

clone size: .
J gene: TRBJ2-7
V gene: TRBV15
D gene: TRBD2
CDR3 DNA: TGTGCCACCAGCAGAGAACGACTCAAAGCGGGAGAGCAGTACTTC
CDR3 protein: CATSRERLKAGEQYF

clone size: .
J gene: TRBJ1-2
V gene: TRBV5-1
D gene: .
CDR3 DNA: TGCGCCAGCAGCACAAGCTTTAACTATGGCTACACCTTC
CDR3 protein: CASSTSFNYGYTF

clone size: .
J gene: TRBJ2-1
V gene: TRBV7-2
D gene: .
CDR3 DNA: TGTGCCAGCAGCTTAGTGGCCAACTACGGCGATGAGCAGTTCTTC
CDR3 protein: CASSLVANYGDEQFF

clone size: .
J gene: TRBJ2-7
V gene: TRBV28
D gene: TRBD1
CDR3 DNA: TGTGCCAGCAGTAGGGGACAGGGAGGGGGCGAGCAGTACTTC
CDR3 protein: CASSRGQGGGEQYF

clone size: few
J gene: TRBJ2-2
V gene: TRBV5-1
D gene: TRBD2
CDR3 DNA: TGCGCCAGCAGCCGACTAGCCCAAACGAACACCGGGGAGCTGTTTTTT
CDR3 protein: CASSRLAQTNTGELFF

clone size: .
J gene: TRBJ2-7
V gene: TRBV4-1
D gene: TRBD2
CDR3 DNA: TGCGCCAGCAGCCCCACTAGCGCCCGGGGGGAGCAGTACTTC
CDR3 protein: CASSPTSARGEQYF

clone size: .
J gene: TRBJ2-1
V gene: TRBV6-2/TRBV6-3
D gene: TRBD2
CDR3 DNA: TGTGCCAGCAGTGCTAGCGGTTACAATGAGCAGTTCTTC
CDR3 protein: CASSASGYNEQFF

clone size: .
J gene: TRBJ2-1
V gene: TRBV5-6
D gene: TRBD1
CDR3 DNA: TGTGCCAGCAGCTTGGTTGGACAGGGAGGCAGTGAGCAGTTCTTC
CDR3 protein: CASSLVGQGGSEQFF

clone size: few
J gene: TRBJ1-3
V gene: TRBV11-3
D gene: .
CDR3 DNA: TGTGCCAGCAGCGGGGGATCGGGAAACACCATATATTTT
CDR3 protein: CASSGGSGNTIYF

clone size: .
J gene: TRBJ2-3
V gene: TRBV7-9
D gene: .
CDR3 DNA: TGTGCCAGCAGCCCCCGGACAGATACGCAGTATTTT
CDR3 protein: CASSPRTDTQYF

clone size: .
J gene: TRBJ2-1
V gene: TRBV7-2
D gene: TRBD1
CDR3 DNA: TGTGCCAGCAGCGTGCGGGGACAGGGGCCGAATGAGCAGTTCTTC
CDR3 protein: CASSVRGQGPNEQFF

clone size: .
J gene: TRBJ1-5
V gene: TRBV7-2
D gene: .
CDR3 DNA: TGTGCCAGCAGCTTCCAAGCGAGTTGGGTACAGCCCCAGCATTTT
CDR3 protein: CASSFQASWVQPQHF

clone size: .
J gene: TRBJ1-4
V gene: TRBV27
D gene: TRBD1
CDR3 DNA: TGTGCCAGCAGTAAAGACAGGGGTAATGAAAAACTGTTTTTT
CDR3 protein: CASSKDRGNEKLFF

clone size: .
J gene: TRBJ1-6
V gene: TRBV2
D gene: .
CDR3 DNA: TGTGCCAGCAGCCAGACCGGGGACAATTCACCCCTCCACTTT
CDR3 protein: CASSQTGDNSPLHF

clone size: once
J gene: TRBJ2-7
V gene: TRBV11-2
D gene: TRBD1
CDR3 DNA: TGTGCCAGCAGTACGACAGGGAAGAGGTACGAGCAGTACTTC
CDR3 protein: CASSTTGKRYEQYF

clone size: few
J gene: TRBJ2-1
V gene: TRBV24-1
D gene: .
CDR3 DNA: TGTGCCACCAGTACAGGCCCCTACAATGAGCAGTTCTTC
CDR3 protein: CATSTGPYNEQFF

clone size: .
J gene: TRBJ2-2
V gene: TRBV27
D gene: TRBD2
CDR3 DNA: TGTGCCAGCAGCCGCACTAGCGGGAGGGCGGGCGGGGAGCTGTTTTTT
CDR3 protein: CASSRTSGRAGGELFF

clone size: .
J gene: TRBJ1-4
V gene: TRBV3-1/TRBV3-2
D gene: .
CDR3 DNA: TGTGCCAGCAGCAGACAGGCAACTAATGAAAAACTGTTTTTT
CDR3 protein: CASSRQATNEKLFF

clone size: .
J gene: TRBJ2-7
V gene: TRBV29-1
D gene: TRBD1
CDR3 DNA: TGCAGCGTTGGAGACAGGGGTTACGAGCAGTACTTC
CDR3 protein: CSVGDRGYEQYF

clone size: .
J gene: TRBJ2-1
V gene: TRBV30
D gene: TRBD1
CDR3 DNA: TGTGCCTGGAGCCGGGGACAGGCATACAATGAGCAGTTCTTC
CDR3 protein: CAWSRGQAYNEQFF

clone size: .
J gene: TRBJ1-1
V gene: TRBV9
D gene: .
CDR3 DNA: TGTGCCAGCAGCGGAGGGGGTAGGGGGGCCCCAGCTTTCTTT
CDR3 protein: CASSGGGRGAPAFF

clone size: .
J gene: TRBJ2-7
V gene: TRBV7-8
D gene: .
CDR3 DNA: TGTGCCAGCAGCTCGAGAACTGGACCCTACGAGCAGTACTTC
CDR3 protein: CASSSRTGPYEQYF

clone size: .
J gene: TRBJ1-4
V gene: TRBV6-1
D gene: TRBD1
CDR3 DNA: TGTGCCAGCAGTGGATGGGACAGTGCAACTAATGAAAAACTGTTTTTT
CDR3 protein: CASSGWDSATNEKLFF

clone size: .
J gene: TRBJ1-2
V gene: TRBV5-5
D gene: TRBD1
CDR3 DNA: TGTGCAAAACAGGGGGCGAAGGGCTACACCTTC
CDR3 protein: CAKQGAKGYTF

clone size: few
J gene: TRBJ1-6
V gene: TRBV28
D gene: .
CDR3 DNA: TGTGCCAGCAGTTCCCGGGGCTCCTATAATTCACCCCTCCACTTT
CDR3 protein: CASSSRGSYNSPLHF

clone size: .
J gene: TRBJ1-1
V gene: TRBV18
D gene: .
CDR3 DNA: TGTGCCAGCTCACGAGAGAAGGGGCCACTGACGTATATCTTT
CDR3 protein: CASSREKGPLTYIF